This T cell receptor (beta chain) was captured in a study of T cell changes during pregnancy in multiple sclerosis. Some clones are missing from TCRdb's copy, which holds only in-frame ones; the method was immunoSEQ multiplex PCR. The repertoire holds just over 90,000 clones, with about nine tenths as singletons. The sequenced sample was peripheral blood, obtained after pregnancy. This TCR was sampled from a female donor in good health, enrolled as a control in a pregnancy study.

In DNA form, the CDR3 reads TGTGCCATCAGTAGCGACAGGGCGACGTACACTGAAGCTTTCTTT. This translates into CAISSDRATYTEAFF. This chain joins TRBV10-3 and TRBJ1-1; 7 positions agree with TRBD1. Germline-derived CDR1 and CDR2 are ENHRY and SYGVKD. V gave up 5 bases and J gave up 3 bases; unmatched junction bases: 9. This CDR3 contains 15 residues.